The rows below give T cell receptor beta chains drawn from one sample of a study of blood T cell repertoires in COVID-19. This table comes from immunoSEQ multiplex PCR, and its TCRdb copy is limited to in-frame clones, with some not included. The sample consists of fewer than 200,000 clones, about 80% of them appearing once. The sample consisted of peripheral blood. These receptors were taken from a man aged 55 to 70 with acute or convalescent COVID-19. Both conserved end residues are part of each CDR3. The order of the fields is V gene, J gene, D gene, clone size, CDR3 protein, CDR3 DNA. The D gene is left open where the match is weak. Clone size, where shown, is once, few, many, or a class for clones that have expanded.

TRBV6-2/TRBV6-3	TRBJ1-2	-	-	CASSRWTDAGGYTF	TGTGCCAGCAGCCGTTGGACAGACGCTGGTGGCTACACCTTC
TRBV19	TRBJ2-3	-	few	CASSEREDTQYF	TGTGCCAGTAGCGAGAGGGAAGATACGCAGTATTTT
TRBV5-6	TRBJ1-2	TRBD1	-	CASSLNQGATGYTF	TGTGCCAGCAGCTTGAACCAGGGGGCTACTGGCTACACCTTC
TRBV19	TRBJ1-5	-	-	CASSIATGNQPQHF	TGTGCCAGTAGTATAGCGACAGGAAATCAGCCCCAGCATTTT
TRBV24-1	TRBJ1-2	-	-	CATSDTDRNYGYTF	TGTGCCACCAGTGACACGGACAGAAACTATGGCTACACCTTC
TRBV27	TRBJ2-7	TRBD1	-	CASSKIWDSSYEQYF	TGTGCCAGCAGCAAAATTTGGGACAGCTCCTACGAGCAGTACTTC
TRBV18	TRBJ1-1	TRBD1	-	CASSRGTGGTEAFF	TGTGCCAGCTCACGGGGGACAGGGGGCACTGAAGCTTTCTTT
TRBV29-1	TRBJ1-2	TRBD1	-	CSVDAGTDYGYTF	TGCAGCGTGGACGCCGGGACAGACTATGGCTACACCTTC
TRBV5-1	TRBJ1-5	-	-	CASSPAGLDNQPQHF	TGCGCCAGCAGCCCGGCCGGACTAGACAATCAGCCCCAGCATTTT
TRBV6-2/TRBV6-3	TRBJ1-2	-	-	CASSQAGLTNYGYTF	TGTGCCAGCAGCCAAGCAGGCCTCACTAACTATGGCTACACCTTC
TRBV4-1	TRBJ1-1	TRBD1	-	CASSQESGTGHEAFF	TGCGCCAGCAGCCAAGAGTCGGGGACAGGACATGAAGCTTTCTTT
TRBV11-2	TRBJ2-2	TRBD2	-	CASSRGGGFTGELFF	TGTGCCAGCAGCCGCGGGGGAGGGTTCACCGGGGAGCTGTTTTTT
TRBV12-3/TRBV12-4	TRBJ1-2	-	-	CASNGQINYGYTF	TGTGCCAGCAACGGACAGATAAACTATGGCTACACCTTC
TRBV15	TRBJ2-7	-	-	CATSRDRVSSYEQYF	TGTGCCACCAGCAGAGATCGGGTGAGCTCCTACGAGCAGTACTTC
TRBV13	TRBJ2-5	-	-	CASSLELGSSYETQYF	TGTGCCAGCAGCTTAGAACTTGGGTCTAGCTACGAGACCCAGTACTTC
TRBV18	TRBJ2-7	TRBD2	-	CASSLGLAGDLSEQYF	TGTGCCAGCTCGCTAGGACTAGCGGGGGACCTGAGCGAGCAGTACTTC
TRBV24-1	TRBJ1-2	-	-	CATSDPERGGYTF	TGTGCCACCAGTGATCCGGAAAGGGGGGGCTACACCTTC
TRBV11-3	TRBJ2-7	-	-	CASSSRSYEQYF	TGTGCCAGCAGCTCCCGCTCCTACGAGCAGTACTTC
TRBV11-2	TRBJ2-4	-	many	CASSLEGRIAKNIQYF	TGTGCCAGCAGCCTCGAGGGGAGGATCGCCAAAAACATTCAGTACTTC
TRBV5-5	TRBJ2-7	TRBD2	once	CASSWGGSYEQYF	TGTGCCAGCAGCTGGGGGGGCTCCTACGAGCAGTACTTC
TRBV11-3	TRBJ1-6	-	-	CASSPPRGVGYNSPLHF	TGTGCCAGCAGCCCGCCGCGGGGGGTTGGCTATAATTCACCCCTCCACTTT
TRBV24-1	TRBJ2-1	TRBD1	-	CATSRTGGVNEQFF	TGTGCCACCAGTAGGACAGGGGGAGTAAATGAGCAGTTCTTC
TRBV6-4	TRBJ2-3	TRBD1	-	CASNLDRDADTQYF	TGTGCCAGCAACTTGGACAGGGACGCAGATACGCAGTATTTT
TRBV7-2	TRBJ2-3	-	-	CASSLDSGAATDTQYF	TGTGCCAGCAGCTTAGATTCAGGGGCGGCCACAGATACGCAGTATTTT
TRBV11-2	TRBJ1-2	-	-	CASSLGGRGYGYTF	TGTGCCAGCAGCTTAGGCGGGCGGGGGTATGGCTACACCTTC
TRBV30	TRBJ1-1	-	-	CAWSYSGTEAFF	TGTGCCTGGAGTTACAGTGGCACTGAAGCTTTCTTT
TRBV19	TRBJ1-5	TRBD1	-	CASLGGQGGFQPQHF	TGTGCCAGCTTAGGGGGACAGGGGGGATTTCAGCCCCAGCATTTT
TRBV6-5	TRBJ2-2	TRBD1	-	CASRGRQGWGELFF	TGTGCCAGCAGGGGTCGACAGGGGTGGGGGGAGCTGTTTTTT
TRBV9	TRBJ2-3	TRBD2	-	CASSVIAGVTDTQYF	TGTGCCAGCAGCGTAATAGCGGGGGTAACAGATACGCAGTATTTT
TRBV5-1	TRBJ2-5	TRBD2	-	CASSYIGRGNQETQYF	TGCGCCAGCAGCTACATCGGGCGGGGGAACCAAGAGACCCAGTACTTC
TRBV5-5	TRBJ1-6	-	-	CASSLDYGGGSPLHF	TGTGCCAGCAGCTTGGATTACGGCGGCGGCTCACCCCTCCACTTT
TRBV5-6	TRBJ2-7	-	-	CASSFGGGTLSSYEQYF	TGTGCCAGCAGCTTTGGGGGCGGAACCCTAAGCTCCTACGAGCAGTACTTC
TRBV27	TRBJ1-1	TRBD1	-	CASSPQGEGTEAFF	TGTGCCAGCAGTCCACAGGGGGAGGGCACTGAAGCTTTCTTT
TRBV5-1	TRBJ1-1	TRBD1	-	CASSVQGERAFF	TGCGCCAGCAGCGTGCAGGGGGAACGAGCTTTCTTT
TRBV30	TRBJ2-7	TRBD1	-	CAWSWGTGVSEQYF	TGTGCCTGGAGTTGGGGGACAGGGGTGAGCGAGCAGTACTTC
TRBV7-8	TRBJ1-5	TRBD1	-	CASSREPRGLGQPQHF	TGTGCCAGCAGTCGAGAGCCAAGGGGGCTGGGGCAGCCCCAGCATTTT
TRBV6-5	TRBJ2-1	TRBD1	-	CASSPTGEREQFF	TGTGCCAGCAGTCCGACAGGGGAGAGGGAGCAGTTCTTC
TRBV7-2	TRBJ1-6	TRBD1	-	CASSHATGDGPPLHF	TGTGCCAGCAGCCACGCGACAGGGGACGGGCCACCCCTCCACTTT
TRBV6-5	TRBJ1-4	TRBD1	-	CASSYGQGAGKLFF	TGTGCCAGCAGTTACGGACAGGGGGCTGGAAAACTGTTTTTT
TRBV2	TRBJ1-1	-	-	CASSREATEAFF	TGTGCCAGCAGTCGGGAAGCCACTGAAGCTTTCTTT
TRBV11-2	TRBJ2-7	-	once	CASSFHPGSGEQYF	TGTGCCAGCAGCTTTCATCCGGGTTCTGGCGAGCAGTACTTC
TRBV6-5	TRBJ1-2	TRBD1	-	CASRSGQGSSGYTF	TGTGCCAGCAGATCGGGACAGGGAAGCTCTGGCTACACCTTC
TRBV5-4	TRBJ2-7	-	-	CASSSEDRGVYEQYF	TGTGCCAGCAGCTCGGAGGACAGAGGGGTTTACGAGCAGTACTTC
TRBV19	TRBJ1-1	-	-	CASSNRDTEAFF	TGTGCCAGTAGTAACAGGGACACTGAAGCTTTCTTT
TRBV11-2	TRBJ2-6	TRBD2	once	CASSSSSGGPSGANVLTF	TGTGCCAGCAGCTCTTCTAGCGGGGGCCCCTCTGGGGCCAACGTCCTGACTTTC
TRBV6-5	TRBJ1-5	-	-	CASSYGEFYSNQPQHF	TGTGCCAGCAGTTACGGAGAGTTCTATAGCAATCAGCCCCAGCATTTT
TRBV5-1	TRBJ1-1	TRBD1	-	CASSLETGRRSEAFF	TGCGCCAGCAGCTTGGAGACAGGGAGACGAAGTGAAGCTTTCTTT
TRBV5-4	TRBJ2-1	-	few	CASTLTSKGVNEQFF	TGTGCCAGCACCCTGACTAGTAAGGGAGTGAATGAGCAGTTCTTC
TRBV30	TRBJ1-6	-	few	CAWSVNANNSPLHF	TGTGCCTGGAGTGTTAACGCGAACAATTCACCCCTCCACTTT
TRBV23-1	TRBJ1-2	-	once	CASSRQALDYGYTF	TGCGCCAGCAGTAGACAGGCATTAGACTATGGCTACACCTTC
TRBV9	TRBJ2-1	-	-	CASSVTPSSYNEQFF	TGTGCCAGCAGCGTAACGCCGAGCTCCTACAATGAGCAGTTCTTC
TRBV15	TRBJ2-2	TRBD2	few	CATSRDRLAGNTGELFF	TGTGCCACCAGCAGAGACCGACTAGCGGGGAACACCGGGGAGCTGTTTTTT
TRBV9	TRBJ1-2	TRBD1	-	CASSEGPGTGRGGYTF	TGTGCCAGCAGCGAGGGTCCCGGGACAGGGAGAGGCGGCTACACCTTC
TRBV25-1	TRBJ1-2	-	-	CASSERYGYTF	TGTGCCAGCAGTGAGAGGTATGGCTACACCTTC
TRBV2	TRBJ2-1	TRBD1	-	CASRGLQGYNEQFF	TGTGCCAGCAGAGGCCTACAGGGGTACAATGAGCAGTTCTTC
TRBV15	TRBJ1-5	TRBD1	-	CATSRETGGNGQPQHF	TGTGCCACCAGCAGGGAGACAGGGGGTAACGGGCAGCCCCAGCATTTT
TRBV5-1	TRBJ1-1	TRBD1	-	CATKTGTDKTEAFF	TGCGCCACCAAAACCGGGACAGATAAAACTGAAGCTTTCTTT
TRBV6-5	TRBJ2-1	-	once	CASSWGGSRNEQFF	TGTGCCAGCAGTTGGGGGGGCAGCCGCAATGAGCAGTTCTTC